Listed below are T cell receptor beta chains from one sample, sequenced in a study of cytomegalovirus exposure and HLA in healthy donors. Repertoires were generated with immunoSEQ multiplex PCR, while TCRdb's copy carries only in-frame clones and drops some. The table has 90,000 to 150,000 clones, 77% seen once. The sequenced material came from PBMCs. The receptors derive from a human donor in good health. CDR3s include the opening cysteine and the closing phenylalanine or tryptophan. D genes are given only for firm matches. The size entry is marked missing in some rows and otherwise reads once, few, many or a size class.

J gene,clone size,D gene,V gene,CDR3 protein,CDR3 DNA
TRBJ1-5,-,-,TRBV4-2,CASRTSSGSGQPQHF,TGTGCCAGCAGAACAAGCTCGGGGTCTGGGCAGCCCCAGCATTTT
TRBJ1-2,-,-,TRBV30,CAWRQHRLSSYGYTF,TGTGCCTGGAGGCAACACAGGCTTTCATCGTATGGCTACACCTTC
TRBJ1-4,-,TRBD1,TRBV7-9,CASSLGGQGREKLFF,TGTGCCAGCAGCTTAGGAGGACAGGGAAGGGAAAAACTGTTTTTT
TRBJ2-5,-,-,TRBV5-1,CASLETAPQQETQYF,TGCGCCAGCTTGGAGACAGCGCCCCAACAAGAGACCCAGTACTTC
TRBJ1-5,-,TRBD1,TRBV2,CASSGQGSNQPQHF,TGTGCCAGCAGTGGACAGGGGAGCAATCAGCCCCAGCATTTT
TRBJ2-1,-,TRBD2,TRBV5-1,CASSLSGSGSYNEQFF,TGCGCCAGCAGCCTCAGCGGGAGCGGCTCCTACAATGAGCAGTTCTTC
TRBJ2-7,-,TRBD2,TRBV5-1,CASSRGGRDEQYF,TGCGCCAGCAGCCGCGGGGGGAGGGACGAGCAGTACTTC
TRBJ1-3,-,TRBD1,TRBV2,CASSDALGQSSGNTIYF,TGTGCCAGCAGTGATGCACTGGGACAGAGCTCTGGAAACACCATATATTTT
TRBJ2-1,-,TRBD2,TRBV6-5,CASSYEGLPSDNEQFF,TGTGCCAGCAGTTACGAGGGACTACCATCCGACAATGAGCAGTTCTTC
TRBJ1-1,once,-,TRBV25-1,CASRTERQNTEAFF,TGTGCCAGCAGAACGGAGAGGCAGAACACTGAAGCTTTCTTT
TRBJ2-7,-,TRBD1,TRBV5-1,CASSLEWTGVEQYF,TGCGCCAGCAGCTTGGAGTGGACAGGGGTCGAGCAGTACTTC
TRBJ2-4,-,TRBD1,TRBV30,CAWRGTGTGAFQYF,TGTGCCTGGAGGGGGACAGGGACCGGGGCGTTCCAGTACTTC
TRBJ2-1,-,TRBD2,TRBV2,CASSGLAGPHQFF,TGTGCCAGCAGTGGACTAGCGGGCCCCCACCAGTTCTTC
TRBJ2-5,-,TRBD2,TRBV23-1,CASSQWTSGRPRVVQETQYF,TGCGCCAGCAGTCAATGGACTAGCGGGAGACCAAGAGTAGTCCAAGAGACCCAGTACTTC
TRBJ2-7,-,TRBD2,TRBV5-1,CASSPSSGVYEQYF,TGCGCCAGCAGCCCCTCTAGCGGAGTCTACGAGCAGTACTTC
TRBJ2-1,-,TRBD1,TRBV28,CASSGQAQWYNEQFF,TGTGCCAGCTCCGGACAGGCACAATGGTACAATGAGCAGTTCTTC
TRBJ2-7,-,TRBD1,TRBV6-5,CAGSYHYGQGNEQYF,TGTGCCGGCAGTTACCATTACGGACAGGGGAACGAGCAGTACTTC
TRBJ1-1,few,-,TRBV11-2,CAAGGSAPNTEAFF,TGTGCCGCTGGCGGGTCAGCGCCGAACACTGAAGCTTTCTTT
TRBJ1-2,-,TRBD1,TRBV18,CASSQQGDYGYTF,TGTGCCAGCTCTCAACAGGGGGACTATGGCTACACCTTC
TRBJ2-7,-,-,TRBV29-1,CSVVPPSTYEQYF,TGCAGCGTTGTACCCCCCTCTACCTACGAGCAGTACTTC
TRBJ1-2,-,-,TRBV19,CASSSRDTFNYGYTF,TGTGCCAGTAGTTCCAGGGACACTTTTAACTATGGCTACACCTTC
TRBJ1-1,few,TRBD1,TRBV27,CASKLQQGFAEAFF,TGTGCCAGCAAGCTACAACAGGGGTTCGCTGAAGCTTTCTTT
TRBJ2-1,-,-,TRBV6-5,CASSYQVVSYNEQFF,TGTGCCAGCAGTTATCAGGTCGTCTCCTACAATGAGCAGTTCTTC
TRBJ1-1,-,-,TRBV11-3,CASSLGGGQNTEAFF,TGTGCCAGCAGCTTAGGAGGAGGGCAGAACACTGAAGCTTTCTTT
TRBJ1-1,once,-,TRBV4-2,CASSQDVGGNTEAFF,TGTGCCAGCAGCCAAGATGTTGGGGGCAACACTGAAGCTTTCTTT
TRBJ2-7,once,-,TRBV29-1,CSVVTDSYEQYF,TGCAGCGTAGTGACTGATTCCTACGAGCAGTACTTC
TRBJ2-7,-,-,TRBV5-8,CASSTTPSYEQYF,TGTGCCAGCAGTACTACACCATCCTACGAGCAGTACTTC
TRBJ2-7,-,TRBD2,TRBV28,CASSGAGRAPYEQYF,TGTGCCAGCAGCGGGGCGGGGAGGGCCCCCTACGAGCAGTACTTC
TRBJ1-1,few,-,TRBV7-9,CASSLGAGQLGTEAFF,TGTGCCAGCAGCTTAGGGGCAGGGCAGTTGGGCACTGAAGCTTTCTTT
TRBJ1-2,once,TRBD1,TRBV19,CASSIARRGTAKDYGYTF,TGTGCCAGTAGTATAGCCCGTCGAGGGACAGCGAAGGACTATGGCTACACCTTC
TRBJ2-1,-,TRBD2,TRBV4-1,CASLRSETSGRLYNEQFF,TGCGCCAGCCTACGGTCCGAGACTAGCGGGAGGCTCTACAATGAGCAGTTCTTC
TRBJ2-5,-,-,TRBV18,CASSRGEAETQYF,TGTGCCAGCTCCAGGGGGGAGGCAGAGACCCAGTACTTC
TRBJ1-4,-,TRBD1,TRBV5-1,CASRDRTTNEKLFF,TGCGCCAGCAGGGACAGGACAACTAATGAAAAACTGTTTTTT
TRBJ1-1,-,TRBD1,TRBV6-1,CASRETGGAGINTEAFF,TGTGCCAGCAGAGAAACAGGGGGCGCCGGGATAAACACTGAAGCTTTCTTT
TRBJ1-1,-,TRBD1,TRBV7-3,CASSTRDRAAAFF,TGTGCCAGCAGCACAAGGGACAGGGCTGCAGCTTTCTTT
TRBJ1-1,-,-,TRBV7-9,CASSSPPGNTEAFF,TGTGCCAGCAGCTCCCCTCCGGGTAACACTGAAGCTTTCTTT
TRBJ2-7,-,TRBD1,TRBV28,CASGRDRGLGYF,TGTGCCAGCGGACGGGACAGGGGATTGGGGTACTTC
TRBJ1-1,-,-,TRBV4-1,CASSQENRAWAEAFF,TGCGCCAGCAGCCAAGAAAACAGGGCCTGGGCTGAAGCTTTCTTT
TRBJ1-1,-,-,TRBV7-8,CASSSGGADTEAFF,TGTGCCAGCAGCTCAGGAGGGGCTGACACTGAAGCTTTCTTT
TRBJ2-7,-,TRBD1,TRBV2,CASREEQGATYEQYF,TGTGCCAGCAGGGAAGAACAGGGGGCCACCTACGAGCAGTACTTC
TRBJ2-7,-,-,TRBV27,CASSHSGVSSYEQYF,TGTGCCAGCAGTCATAGCGGAGTTAGCTCCTACGAGCAGTACTTC
TRBJ1-2,-,TRBD1,TRBV5-8,CASSFDSGTENYGYTF,TGTGCCAGCAGCTTCGATTCCGGGACAGAGAACTATGGCTACACCTTC
TRBJ2-7,-,TRBD1,TRBV6-5,CASRVRQGVSYEQYF,TGTGCCAGCAGGGTCAGACAGGGGGTATCCTACGAGCAGTACTTC
TRBJ2-7,-,TRBD1,TRBV7-9,CASSPGQAFTYEQYF,TGTGCCAGCAGCCCGGGACAGGCCTTTACCTACGAGCAGTACTTC
TRBJ2-3,-,TRBD1,TRBV7-2,CASSSGQVNTDTQYF,TGTGCCAGCAGCTCCGGACAGGTCAACACAGATACGCAGTATTTT
TRBJ2-7,-,-,TRBV7-9,CASSRNQEWEQYF,TGTGCCAGCAGCCGCAATCAAGAGTGGGAGCAGTACTTC
TRBJ2-3,-,TRBD2,TRBV4-1,CASSLPRLAGGTDTQYF,TGCGCCAGCAGCCTTCCAAGACTAGCGGGAGGAACAGATACGCAGTATTTT
TRBJ2-1,-,-,TRBV6-1,CASSEFSGSYNEQFF,TGTGCCAGCAGTGAATTCAGCGGTTCCTACAATGAGCAGTTCTTC
TRBJ2-5,-,TRBD2,TRBV6-1,CASSVLAGTQETQYF,TGTGCCAGCAGTGTCTTAGCGGGAACCCAAGAGACCCAGTACTTC
TRBJ2-1,-,TRBD2,TRBV6-1,CASRKLAGGPNEQFF,TGTGCCAGCAGAAAACTAGCGGGAGGGCCCAATGAGCAGTTCTTC
TRBJ1-5,-,TRBD1,TRBV28,CASSKRQGADQPQHF,TGTGCCAGCAGTAAACGACAGGGAGCTGATCAGCCCCAGCATTTT
TRBJ1-2,few,-,TRBV11-2,CASSLVPGDGYTF,TGTGCCAGCAGCTTAGTCCCCGGGGATGGCTACACCTTC
TRBJ2-1,-,-,TRBV11-3,CASSSLYNEQFF,TGTGCCAGCAGCTCCTTATACAATGAGCAGTTCTTC
TRBJ2-7,-,-,TRBV6-6,CASGRDGQNYEQYF,TGTGCCAGCGGCCGCGACGGACAGAATTACGAGCAGTACTTC
TRBJ1-2,few,TRBD1,TRBV25-1,CASCRTGTNYGYTF,TGTGCCAGTTGTCGGACAGGGACGAACTATGGCTACACCTTC
TRBJ2-5,-,TRBD2,TRBV4-1,CASSQGAGGQETQYF,TGCGCCAGCAGCCAAGGAGCGGGAGGCCAAGAGACCCAGTACTTC
TRBJ2-3,once,-,TRBV28,CASTPTEAGTDTQYF,TGTGCCAGCACCCCAACTGAAGCCGGCACAGATACGCAGTATTTT